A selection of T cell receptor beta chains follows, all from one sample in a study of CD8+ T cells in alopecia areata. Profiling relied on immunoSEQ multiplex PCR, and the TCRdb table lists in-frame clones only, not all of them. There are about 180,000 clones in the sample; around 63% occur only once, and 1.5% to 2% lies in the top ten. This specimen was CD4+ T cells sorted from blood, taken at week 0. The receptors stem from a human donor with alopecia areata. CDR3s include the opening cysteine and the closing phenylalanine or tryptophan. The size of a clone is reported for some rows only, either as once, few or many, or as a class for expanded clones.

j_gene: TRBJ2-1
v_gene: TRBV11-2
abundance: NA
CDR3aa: CASTNSNEQFF

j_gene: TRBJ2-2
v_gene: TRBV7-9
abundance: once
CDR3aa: CASSGGELFF

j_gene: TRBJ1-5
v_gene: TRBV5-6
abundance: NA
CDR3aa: CASSLRGTGTQPQHF

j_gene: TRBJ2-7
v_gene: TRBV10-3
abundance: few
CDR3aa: CAIRRTGEGYEQYF

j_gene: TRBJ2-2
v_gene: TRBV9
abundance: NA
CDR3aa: CASSLLSGGTNTGELFF

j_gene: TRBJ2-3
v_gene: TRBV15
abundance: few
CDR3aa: CATRQGGSTDTQYF

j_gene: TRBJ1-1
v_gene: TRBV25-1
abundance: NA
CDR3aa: CASGGQGNTEAFF

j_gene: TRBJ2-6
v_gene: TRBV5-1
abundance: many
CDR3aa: CASSLWGAKSSGANVLTF

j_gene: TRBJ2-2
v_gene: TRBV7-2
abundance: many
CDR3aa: CASSLVFRYDTGELFF

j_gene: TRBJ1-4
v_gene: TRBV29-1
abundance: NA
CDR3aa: CSARGQLHEKLFF

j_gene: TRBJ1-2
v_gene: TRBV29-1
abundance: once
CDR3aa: CSVEWDRSYGYTF

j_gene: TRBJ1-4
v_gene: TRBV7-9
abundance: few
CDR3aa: CASSLGTGVNEKLFF

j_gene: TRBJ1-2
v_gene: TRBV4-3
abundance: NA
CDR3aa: CASSRNRDSNYGYTF

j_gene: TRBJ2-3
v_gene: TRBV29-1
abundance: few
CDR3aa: CSVQNLGDTQYF

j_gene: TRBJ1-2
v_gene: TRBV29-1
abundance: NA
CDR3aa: CSVDDRGFVANYGYTF

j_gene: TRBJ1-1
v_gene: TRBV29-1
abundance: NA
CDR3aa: CSVVRYMNTEAFF

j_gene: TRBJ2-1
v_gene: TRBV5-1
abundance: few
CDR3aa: CASSWAGDMNEQFF

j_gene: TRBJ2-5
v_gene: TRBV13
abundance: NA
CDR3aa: CASSLRAQGETQYF

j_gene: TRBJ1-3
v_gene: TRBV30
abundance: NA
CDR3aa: CAWSSLFTENSGNTIYF

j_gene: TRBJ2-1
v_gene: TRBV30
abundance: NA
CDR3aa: CAWRGGRQGWDEQFF

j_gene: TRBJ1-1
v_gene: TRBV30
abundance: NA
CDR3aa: CAWSVWELAFF

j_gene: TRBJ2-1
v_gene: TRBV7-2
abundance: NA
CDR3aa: CASSLVQIVGSQFF

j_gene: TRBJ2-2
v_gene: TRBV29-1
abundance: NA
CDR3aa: CSVTARFGGELFF

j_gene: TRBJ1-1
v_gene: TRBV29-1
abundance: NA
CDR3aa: CSVEILSHFGVAEAFF

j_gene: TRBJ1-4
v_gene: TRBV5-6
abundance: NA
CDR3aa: CASSGQRGEKLFF

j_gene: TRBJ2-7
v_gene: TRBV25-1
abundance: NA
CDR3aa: CASSDSTRISYEQYF

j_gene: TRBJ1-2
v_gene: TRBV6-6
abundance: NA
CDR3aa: CASSTGTGGGYTF

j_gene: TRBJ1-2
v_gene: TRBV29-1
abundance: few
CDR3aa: CSVPGAGDYGYTF

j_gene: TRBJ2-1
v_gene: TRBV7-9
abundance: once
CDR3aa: CASSLGGSGSNEQFF

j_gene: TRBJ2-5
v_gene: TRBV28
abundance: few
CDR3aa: CASSLSRGVQETQYF

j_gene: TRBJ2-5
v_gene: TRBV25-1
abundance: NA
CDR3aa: CASSIIEKTQYF

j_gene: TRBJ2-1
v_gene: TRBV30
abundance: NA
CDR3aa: CAWMDTYNEQFF

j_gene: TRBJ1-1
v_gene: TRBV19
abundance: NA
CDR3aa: CASSRAGQLNLNTEAFF

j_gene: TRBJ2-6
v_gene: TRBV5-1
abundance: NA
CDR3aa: CASSPPTGTSGANVLTF

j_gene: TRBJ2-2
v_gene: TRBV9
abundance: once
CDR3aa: CASSVVADTGELFF

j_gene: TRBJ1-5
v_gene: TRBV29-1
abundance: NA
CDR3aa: CSVAYGGKSNQPQHF

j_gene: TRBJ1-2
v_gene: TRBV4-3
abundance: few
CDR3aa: CASSQDWGNNDGYTF

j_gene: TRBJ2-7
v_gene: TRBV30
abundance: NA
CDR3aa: CAWRKYQDRGVQYF